A selection of T cell receptor beta chains follows, all from one sample in a study of blood T cell repertoires in COVID-19. Data came from immunoSEQ multiplex PCR; TCRdb stores just in-frame clones and leaves some out. The sample includes about 210,000 clones, about 91% of them seen just once. The specimen was PBMCs or T cells enriched from blood (not recorded which). Receptors originate from a man in his late teens or twenties with acute COVID-19. Both conserved end residues are part of each CDR3. Each record gives: V gene, J gene, clone size, D gene, CDR3 DNA, CDR3 protein. D genes are given only for firm matches. Rows give clone size only sometimes, using once, few, many, or a class for an expanded clone.

v_gene: TRBV13; j_gene: TRBJ2-2; abundance: -; d_gene: -; CDR3nt: TGTGCCAGCAGACGGGGTGCGAACACCGGGGAGCTGTTTTTT; CDR3aa: CASRRGANTGELFF
v_gene: TRBV7-8; j_gene: TRBJ2-7; abundance: -; d_gene: -; CDR3nt: TGTGCCAGCAGCTTATCTTGGGGGCTATATAGCTACGAGCAGTACTTC; CDR3aa: CASSLSWGLYSYEQYF
v_gene: TRBV6-6; j_gene: TRBJ2-1; abundance: -; d_gene: TRBD1; CDR3nt: TGTGCCAGCATTTTCGAATCAGGACAGGGCTACAATGAGCAGTTCTTC; CDR3aa: CASIFESGQGYNEQFF
v_gene: TRBV5-1; j_gene: TRBJ2-7; abundance: -; d_gene: -; CDR3nt: TGCGCCAGCAGCTTTGAGGGTCACGAGCAGTACTTC; CDR3aa: CASSFEGHEQYF
v_gene: TRBV10-1; j_gene: TRBJ2-1; abundance: -; d_gene: TRBD2; CDR3nt: TGCGCCAGCAGCCCCCCCGGGACTAGCGGTACTGAGCAGTTCTTC; CDR3aa: CASSPPGTSGTEQFF
v_gene: TRBV28; j_gene: TRBJ1-2; abundance: -; d_gene: TRBD1; CDR3nt: TGTGCCAGCAGGACCGGGACAGGGAGGGCTAACTATGGCTACACCTTC; CDR3aa: CASRTGTGRANYGYTF
v_gene: TRBV9; j_gene: TRBJ2-7; abundance: -; d_gene: TRBD2; CDR3nt: TGTGCCAGCAGCGTAGTAGCGGGAGGGCCTCGCTACGAGCAGTACTTC; CDR3aa: CASSVVAGGPRYEQYF
v_gene: TRBV19; j_gene: TRBJ1-4; abundance: -; d_gene: -; CDR3nt: TGTGCCAGTAGTATTGGCGCCCGGGGTGAAAAACTGTTTTTT; CDR3aa: CASSIGARGEKLFF
v_gene: TRBV2; j_gene: TRBJ2-3; abundance: -; d_gene: -; CDR3nt: TGTGCCAGCAGTACGGTAGCGGCAAGGACAGATACGCAGTATTTT; CDR3aa: CASSTVAARTDTQYF
v_gene: TRBV18; j_gene: TRBJ2-5; abundance: -; d_gene: -; CDR3nt: TGTGCCAGCTCACCACTCAGGGAAGAGACCCAGTACTTC; CDR3aa: CASSPLREETQYF
v_gene: TRBV2; j_gene: TRBJ2-7; abundance: -; d_gene: TRBD2; CDR3nt: TGTGCCAGCAGTGTGGGACTATCCTACGAGCAGTACTTC; CDR3aa: CASSVGLSYEQYF
v_gene: TRBV25-1; j_gene: TRBJ2-1; abundance: -; d_gene: TRBD1; CDR3nt: TGTGCCAGCAGTGTAACGGGACAGGGGGAAAATGAGCAGTTCTTC; CDR3aa: CASSVTGQGENEQFF
v_gene: TRBV9; j_gene: TRBJ2-3; abundance: -; d_gene: TRBD2; CDR3nt: TGTGCCAGCAGCGTAACCGGGACTAGCGGGAGGGCCGCGACAGATACGCAGTATTTT; CDR3aa: CASSVTGTSGRAATDTQYF
v_gene: TRBV6-7; j_gene: TRBJ2-7; abundance: -; d_gene: -; CDR3nt: TGTGCCAGCAGTTACTCGAGCGAGCCTCTCTACGAGCAGTACTTC; CDR3aa: CASSYSSEPLYEQYF
v_gene: TRBV30; j_gene: TRBJ1-3; abundance: -; d_gene: -; CDR3nt: TGTGCCTGGAGCGGTCTAGGAAACACCATATATTTT; CDR3aa: CAWSGLGNTIYF
v_gene: TRBV4-3; j_gene: TRBJ2-1; abundance: -; d_gene: -; CDR3nt: TGCGCCAGCAGCCAAGTGGACTCGCCCCACGGTGAGCAGTTCTTC; CDR3aa: CASSQVDSPHGEQFF
v_gene: TRBV29-1; j_gene: TRBJ2-1; abundance: -; d_gene: TRBD2; CDR3nt: TGCAGCGTTCAGTTACTAGCGGGAGGCCCCCTCTCCTACAATGAGCAGTTCTTC; CDR3aa: CSVQLLAGGPLSYNEQFF
v_gene: TRBV4-1; j_gene: TRBJ1-4; abundance: -; d_gene: TRBD1; CDR3nt: TGCGCCAGCAGCGAACAGGGGCAGGAGGAAAAACTGTTTTTT; CDR3aa: CASSEQGQEEKLFF
v_gene: TRBV30; j_gene: TRBJ2-3; abundance: -; d_gene: TRBD2; CDR3nt: TGTGCCCGGGGGGGGCTAGCGGGAGTTTCAGATACGCAGTATTTT; CDR3aa: CARGGLAGVSDTQYF
v_gene: TRBV21-1; j_gene: TRBJ1-5; abundance: -; d_gene: -; CDR3nt: TGTGCCAGCAGCGACAGGGGTCAGCCCCAGCATTTT; CDR3aa: CASSDRGQPQHF
v_gene: TRBV11-2; j_gene: TRBJ1-3; abundance: -; d_gene: -; CDR3nt: TGTGCCAGCAGCTTGTTTAGGGGTAGTGGAAACACCATATATTTT; CDR3aa: CASSLFRGSGNTIYF
v_gene: TRBV27; j_gene: TRBJ2-7; abundance: -; d_gene: TRBD2; CDR3nt: TGTGCCAGCAGGTTGACTAGCAGACCCTACGAGCAGTACTTC; CDR3aa: CASRLTSRPYEQYF
v_gene: TRBV7-9; j_gene: TRBJ2-1; abundance: -; d_gene: -; CDR3nt: TGTGCCAGCAGCCCCCCGGGGGTAGGGGGCCCTTCCTACAATGAGCAGTTCTTC; CDR3aa: CASSPPGVGGPSYNEQFF
v_gene: TRBV11-3; j_gene: TRBJ2-1; abundance: -; d_gene: TRBD2; CDR3nt: TGTGCCAGCAGCCTGGGAGGGTGGCGGGATGAGCAGTTCTTC; CDR3aa: CASSLGGWRDEQFF
v_gene: TRBV28; j_gene: TRBJ1-5; abundance: -; d_gene: TRBD1; CDR3nt: TGTGCCAGCAGCCAGACACAGGGGGCGACTCAGCCCCAGCATTTT; CDR3aa: CASSQTQGATQPQHF
v_gene: TRBV19; j_gene: TRBJ1-2; abundance: -; d_gene: TRBD1; CDR3nt: TGTGCCAGTAGTACGGGACAGGGTTATGGCTACACCTTC; CDR3aa: CASSTGQGYGYTF
v_gene: TRBV28; j_gene: TRBJ2-7; abundance: few; d_gene: TRBD1; CDR3nt: TGTGCCAGCAGTTCCACAGGGGGCTGGGACGAGCAGTACTTC; CDR3aa: CASSSTGGWDEQYF
v_gene: TRBV24-1; j_gene: TRBJ1-3; abundance: -; d_gene: -; CDR3nt: TGTGCCACTCAGAATCGGGGTCGGGACACCATATATTTT; CDR3aa: CATQNRGRDTIYF
v_gene: TRBV4-3; j_gene: TRBJ2-7; abundance: -; d_gene: -; CDR3nt: TGCGCCAGCAGCCAAGACAGGGTGGGGTACGAGCAGTACTTC; CDR3aa: CASSQDRVGYEQYF
v_gene: TRBV5-1; j_gene: TRBJ2-1; abundance: -; d_gene: TRBD1; CDR3nt: TGCGCCAGCAGCTTCGGACAGGGTAGATACAATGAGCAGTTCTTC; CDR3aa: CASSFGQGRYNEQFF
v_gene: TRBV30; j_gene: TRBJ1-2; abundance: once; d_gene: TRBD1; CDR3nt: TGTGCCTGGAGTGGACCTCAGGGGGATTTGAACTATGGCTACACCTTC; CDR3aa: CAWSGPQGDLNYGYTF
v_gene: TRBV24-1; j_gene: TRBJ2-7; abundance: -; d_gene: TRBD1; CDR3nt: TGTGCCACCAGTGATCCCCAGACAGGGGGTTCCTACGAGCAGTACTTC; CDR3aa: CATSDPQTGGSYEQYF
v_gene: TRBV6-1; j_gene: TRBJ2-7; abundance: -; d_gene: -; CDR3nt: TGTGCCAGCAGTGACAACAGAGTTGCCTACGAGCAGTACTTC; CDR3aa: CASSDNRVAYEQYF
v_gene: TRBV28; j_gene: TRBJ2-3; abundance: -; d_gene: TRBD2; CDR3nt: TGTGCCAGCAGTCTTGCGGTGGCGATAGCGGGAGAGGACGATACGCAGTATTTT; CDR3aa: CASSLAVAIAGEDDTQYF
v_gene: TRBV27; j_gene: TRBJ1-2; abundance: -; d_gene: TRBD1; CDR3nt: TGTGCCAGCAGTCCCCTTAGGAATACAGGGGCAGGCTATGGCTACACCTTC; CDR3aa: CASSPLRNTGAGYGYTF
v_gene: TRBV7-3; j_gene: TRBJ2-6; abundance: once; d_gene: TRBD1; CDR3nt: TGTGCCAGCAGCCCGGGACAGACCTCTGGGGCCAACGTCCTGACTTTC; CDR3aa: CASSPGQTSGANVLTF
v_gene: TRBV5-8; j_gene: TRBJ2-5; abundance: -; d_gene: -; CDR3nt: TGTGCCAGCAGCTTGAGGAGACTGCTAGAGACCCAGTACTTC; CDR3aa: CASSLRRLLETQYF
v_gene: TRBV7-8; j_gene: TRBJ1-2; abundance: -; d_gene: -; CDR3nt: TGTGCCAGCAGCTGGGCTCCTTACAGGGTAAAGGATGGCTACACCTTC; CDR3aa: CASSWAPYRVKDGYTF
v_gene: TRBV5-1; j_gene: TRBJ1-2; abundance: few; d_gene: -; CDR3nt: TGCGCCAGCAGCTTGAACGGGGAATTAGCGAGAGGCTACACCTTC; CDR3aa: CASSLNGELARGYTF
v_gene: TRBV27; j_gene: TRBJ1-6; abundance: -; d_gene: TRBD1; CDR3nt: TGTGCCAGCAGTTTTGACAGGGGGTCACCCCTCCACTTT; CDR3aa: CASSFDRGSPLHF
v_gene: TRBV7-9; j_gene: TRBJ2-2; abundance: -; d_gene: -; CDR3nt: TGTGCCAGCAGCCCGGGGGAGCCCGGGGAGCTGTTTTTT; CDR3aa: CASSPGEPGELFF
v_gene: TRBV10-2; j_gene: TRBJ1-2; abundance: -; d_gene: TRBD1; CDR3nt: TGCGCCAGCAAAACAGGGGGCTGGTGGAACTATGGCTACACCTTC; CDR3aa: CASKTGGWWNYGYTF
v_gene: TRBV14; j_gene: TRBJ1-6; abundance: -; d_gene: TRBD1; CDR3nt: TGTGCCAGCAGCCAAGGGGACAGACCCAATTCACCCCTCCACTTT; CDR3aa: CASSQGDRPNSPLHF
v_gene: TRBV19; j_gene: TRBJ1-1; abundance: -; d_gene: -; CDR3nt: TGTGCCAGTAGTATAGGAGAGAACACTGAAGCTTTCTTT; CDR3aa: CASSIGENTEAFF
v_gene: TRBV7-8; j_gene: TRBJ2-7; abundance: -; d_gene: TRBD2; CDR3nt: TGTGCCAGCACCCCGGGTCTAGCGGGAGGGTCATACTACGAGCAGTACTTC; CDR3aa: CASTPGLAGGSYYEQYF
v_gene: TRBV19; j_gene: TRBJ2-4; abundance: -; d_gene: -; CDR3nt: TGTGCCAGTAGTGCCAGAGAGGGCCGTAGTGGGTCCAAAAACATTCAGTACTTC; CDR3aa: CASSAREGRSGSKNIQYF
v_gene: TRBV5-1; j_gene: TRBJ2-5; abundance: -; d_gene: -; CDR3nt: TGCGCCAGCAGCTGGCAACAGGGACAAGAGACCCAGTACTTC; CDR3aa: CASSWQQGQETQYF
v_gene: TRBV30; j_gene: TRBJ1-2; abundance: -; d_gene: TRBD1; CDR3nt: TGTGCCTGGAGCCATAGGACAGGCCCCCTTGTAGGTGGCTACACCTTC; CDR3aa: CAWSHRTGPLVGGYTF
v_gene: TRBV10-3; j_gene: TRBJ2-1; abundance: -; d_gene: -; CDR3nt: TGTGCCATCAATCAGGACTACTACAATGAGCAGTTCTTC; CDR3aa: CAINQDYYNEQFF
v_gene: TRBV5-1; j_gene: TRBJ1-1; abundance: few; d_gene: -; CDR3nt: TGCGCCAGCAGCTTGGAGGGGTACAACAGTGAAGCTTTCTTT; CDR3aa: CASSLEGYNSEAFF
v_gene: TRBV7-9; j_gene: TRBJ2-1; abundance: -; d_gene: -; CDR3nt: TGTGCCAGCAGCGGAGACAATGAGCAGTTCTTC; CDR3aa: CASSGDNEQFF
v_gene: TRBV6-1; j_gene: TRBJ2-1; abundance: -; d_gene: TRBD2; CDR3nt: TGTGCCAGCAGTGAATCGGAGCGGGAGATTGATGAGCAGTTCTTC; CDR3aa: CASSESEREIDEQFF
v_gene: TRBV6-6; j_gene: TRBJ2-1; abundance: many; d_gene: -; CDR3nt: TGTGCCAGCACCCTCTCCGAGACATCCTTCCCGATAGAGCAGTTCTTC; CDR3aa: CASTLSETSFPIEQFF